Below are 12 T cell receptor beta chains sequenced from a single sample in a study of shared clonotypes between healthy human individuals. The naive CD8 subset, CD45RO-negative cells positively selected for CCR7, excluded terminally differentiated effector memory CD45RA+ cells. The data were produced by immunoSEQ multiplex PCR, yet TCRdb's version contains in-frame clones alone and is incomplete. This sample has millions of clones; about 95% occur once, and the top ten carry more than 0.95%. The sample taken for sequencing was naive CD8+ T cells sorted from blood. These receptors were obtained from a man aged 18 to 35 in good health.

The gene calls are TRBV7-9 and TRBJ2-6; D is undetermined. Per germline, CDR1 SEHNR and CDR2 FQNEAQ (reference sequence). V shed 7 bases and J shed 2 bases, with 21 bases lying between them. This CDR3 contains 18 residues. This CDR3 is CASIEDPLALAGANVLTF. The DNA for the CDR3 is TGTGCCAGCATCGAGGACCCTTTAGCCTTGGCTGGGGCCAACGTCCTGACTTTC.

V and J are TRBV27 and TRBJ1-5, with D tentatively TRBD1 (5 bases). The germline V and J ends were trimmed by 9 bases and 6 bases, with 15 bases remaining between them. Germline assignment: CDR1 MNHEY and CDR2 SMNVEV (reference sequence). CDR3 size: 13 residues. The CDR3 here is CASAVGRGQPQHF. DNA for the CDR3: TGTGCCAGTGCGGTGGGACGGGGTCAGCCCCAGCATTTT.

The chain joins TRBV2 to TRBJ1-2, with a tentative D call TRBD1 (5 bases). The V gene's germline CDR1 is SNHLY and CDR2 FYNNEI. V was clipped by 2 bases and J by 3 bases, with 10 bases between them. The CDR3 runs to 14 residues. For the CDR3, the DNA is TGTGCCAGCAGTGAATTAGGGACGGACTATGGCTACACCTTC. Translation gives CASSELGTDYGYTF.

The chain has TRBV4-1 and TRBJ2-3, with TRBD2 matching over 14 bases. The V and J ends lost 6 bases and 2 bases, in that order; junction bases with no gene match: 7. This CDR3 contains 17 residues. The germline CDR1 and CDR2 sequences are MGHRA and YSYEKL. The CDR3, as DNA: TGCGCCAGCAGGGGGACTAGCGGGGGATTACTCACAGATACGCAGTATTTT. This codes for CASRGTSGGLLTDTQYF.

The chain employs TRBV28 and TRBJ2-5; D is perhaps TRBD1 (6 bases). The CDR3 spans 14 residues. The germline V and J ends were trimmed by 6 bases and 1 base, with 12 bases remaining between them. In germline, CDR1 is MDHEN, CDR2 SYDVKM. CDR3 loop: CASRKGTRQETQYF. The CDR3 coding sequence is TGTGCCAGCAGAAAAGGGACACGCCAAGAGACCCAGTACTTC.

The chain links TRBV5-6 to TRBJ2-7; D could derive from TRBD1 or TRBD2 (5 bases each). Germline V gene lookup returns CDR1 SGHDT and CDR2 YYEEEE. The CDR3 loop spans 14 amino acids. Trimming stripped 4 bases from V and 3 bases from J, with 14 bases between. CDR3 region: CASSLGTPGYEQYF. The CDR3 nucleotides read TGTGCCAGCAGCCTCGGGACCCCTGGCTACGAGCAGTACTTC.

The chain combines TRBV7-9 with TRBJ1-2; no clear D. CDR1 is SEHNR and CDR2 is FQNEAQ in the germline V gene (reference sequence). CDR3 length: 16 amino acids. V was trimmed by 4 bases and J by 8 bases, leaving 23 bases between them. The CDR3 here is CASSWHPEAGYQGYTF. CDR3 in DNA: TGTGCCAGCAGCTGGCATCCGGAGGCGGGGTATCAGGGCTACACCTTC. The whole variable domain, remainder taken from reference TRBV7-9 and TRBJ1-2, is DTGVSQNPRHKITKRGQNVTFRCDPISEHNRLYWYRQTLGQGPEFLTYFQNEAQLEKSRLLSDRFSAERPKGSFSTLEIQRTEQGDSAMYLCASSWHPEAGYQGYTFGSGTRLTVV.

The chain is built from TRBV6-1 and TRBJ2-1; no definite D call. The V gene lost 3 bases and the J gene lost 6 bases, with 6 bases spanning the gap. The germline CDR1 and CDR2 sequences are MNHNS and SASEGT. This CDR3 has 12 residues. The CDR3 spells CASSELSNEQFF. CDR3 sequence (DNA): TGTGCCAGCAGTGAGTTATCCAATGAGCAGTTCTTC.

This clone was observed a single time. The chain combines TRBV7-2 with TRBJ2-7; TRBD1 might be the D (5 bases). The CDR3 runs to 15 residues. The germline CDR1 and CDR2 sequences are SGHTA and FQGNSA. V gave up 5 bases and J gave up 0 bases, with 14 bases separating them. In DNA form, the CDR3 reads TGTGCCAGCAGCCAGTTAGGGGCTCCCTCCTACGAGCAGTACTTC. Encoded protein: CASSQLGAPSYEQYF.

The J gene is TRBJ2-7, the V gene TRBV10-3; 8 positions agree with TRBD1. CDR1 and CDR2 from the germline V gene are ENHRY and SYGVKD. CDR3 size: 14 residues. V gave up 3 bases and J gave up 5 bases; unmatched junction bases: 6. This chain's CDR3 is CAISEIMDRDEQYF. CDR3 sequence (DNA): TGTGCCATCAGTGAAATAATGGACAGGGACGAGCAGTACTTC.

This clone was counted only a few times. V and J are TRBV10-1 and TRBJ2-7; D perhaps matches TRBD2 (6 bases). CDR1 WNHNN and CDR2 SYGVQD come from the germline V gene (reference sequence). The CDR3 runs to 13 residues. V lost 4 bases and J 6 bases, leaving 13 bases between the germline ends. This CDR3 is CASSVTGGVEQYF. The CDR3, as DNA: TGCGCCAGCAGTGTTACCGGCGGGGTCGAGCAGTACTTC.

J is TRBJ1-2 and V is TRBV25-1; 8 bases align to TRBD1. Germline V gives CDR1 MGHDK, CDR2 SYGVNS. The CDR3 has 17 amino acids. Trimming removed 10 bases from V and 2 bases from J; junction bases left unmatched: 18. The CDR3 DNA is TGTGCCACCTATGGGCCTGTCGGACAGGGAAAGAACTATGGCTACACCTTC. Protein product: CATYGPVGQGKNYGYTF.